This T cell receptor (beta chain) was found in a study of blood T cell repertoires in COVID-19 (dated by TCRdb to 2018 to 2020). Regarding the complete study: The collaborator samples originated in the United States, Italy and Spain and spanned the acute and convalescent phases of COVID-19. The prospective study material was composed of cDNA or gDNA derived from T cells, B-cell-depleted T cells, or PBMCs. Deeply sampled blood TCRbeta repertoires from subjects exposed to, actively infected with, or recovered from COVID-19 were included in the dataset. The repertoires were released in a freely available public database meant as a resource for research on the immune response to SARS-CoV-2. Samples came from the ongoing ImmuneRACE study (first 160 participants) plus 1,254 subjects from 6 global collaborators. Nearly every sample came with metadata listing a de-identified subject ID, COVID-19 status, age in years and sex. Where HLA class I and class II types were available, the types were taken from metadata supplied by the sample provider, not from assay-based typing. Overall study results and their limits: Clinical and demographic metadata were provided uncurated, with the amount varying by source and participant.

The immunoSEQ Assay, a bias-controlled multiplex PCR, was used to amplify TCRbeta CDR3 regions from genomic DNA. The original pipeline was this. The number of nucleated cells in each sample was estimated from the amplification of reference gene primers within the assay. To quantify the absolute abundance of each unique TCRbeta CDR3 rearrangement, sequence reads were collapsed and filtered. For each sample, productive Simpson clonality was calculated as the square root of Simpson's diversity index across productive rearrangements. TCRdb stores this immuneACCESS table with in-frame sequences only. Part of the clones is absent; in the studies checked, under half of the shortfall reflects unresolved V genes, and no reason is known for the rest. Clone size and the V and J calls come from that table; the DNA yielded D and trimming. Counted in this sample were around 500,000 clones; 75% to 90% of them appeared once. Roughly 3.2% of the sample rests with the top ten.

The CDR3 runs 15 residues from the cysteine to the phenylalanine. Kept here is only the CDR3 DNA, which spans 45 bases and is read in frame from base 1. Sequences SGHDN (CDR1) and FVKESK (CDR2) are obtained from the germline V gene. V is clipped by 2 bases and J by 4 bases, and the sequence between their germline boundaries is 12 bases long. About this clone: The target of this receptor is not known. Qualities for individual bases were not recorded, and no much larger clone is one base off.

The collaborating institutions used their own protocols to collect whole blood in K2EDTA tubes. Collaborator samples were shipped for TCRbeta analysis as frozen whole blood, isolated PBMCs, or DNA extracted from either sample type. Sequenced sample: peripheral blood. This receptor was obtained from a human donor in a cohort sampled during active COVID-19. This chain joins TRBV14 to TRBJ2-1; TRBD1 is possibly the D segment (6 matching bases). The CDR3 protein is CASSQPGQTYNEQFF. The sequence in DNA is TGTGCCAGCAGCCAACCCGGACAGACTTACAATGAGCAGTTCTTC. Here the CDR3 is joined to the reference TRBV14 and TRBJ2-1 genes, and the full variable domain is: EAGVTQFPSHSVIEKGQTVTLRCDPISGHDNLYWYRRVMGKEIKFLLHFVKESKQDESGMPNNRFLAERTGGTYSTLKVQPAELEDSGVYFCASSQPGQTYNEQFFGPGTRLTVL.